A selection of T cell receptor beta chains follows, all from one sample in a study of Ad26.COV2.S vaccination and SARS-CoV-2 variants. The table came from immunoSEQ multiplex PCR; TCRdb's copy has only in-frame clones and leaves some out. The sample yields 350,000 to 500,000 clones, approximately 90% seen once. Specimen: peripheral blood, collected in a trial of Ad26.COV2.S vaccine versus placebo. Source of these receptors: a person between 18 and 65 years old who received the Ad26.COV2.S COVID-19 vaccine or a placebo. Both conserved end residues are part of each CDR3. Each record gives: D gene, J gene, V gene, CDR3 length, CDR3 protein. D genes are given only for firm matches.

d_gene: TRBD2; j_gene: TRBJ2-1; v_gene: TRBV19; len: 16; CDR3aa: CASSMSGGRGYNEQFF
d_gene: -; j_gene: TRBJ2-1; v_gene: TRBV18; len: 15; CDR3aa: CASSARDGAFGEQFF
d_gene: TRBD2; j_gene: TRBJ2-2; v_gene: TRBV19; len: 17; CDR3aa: CASSIDRLAGRTGELFF
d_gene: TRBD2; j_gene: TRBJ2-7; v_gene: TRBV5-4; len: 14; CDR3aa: CASSVFAGGYEQYF
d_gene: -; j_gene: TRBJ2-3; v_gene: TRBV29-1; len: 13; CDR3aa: CSVEGGRTDTQYF
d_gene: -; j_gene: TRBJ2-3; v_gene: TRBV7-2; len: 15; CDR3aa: CASSAYVAGTDTQYF
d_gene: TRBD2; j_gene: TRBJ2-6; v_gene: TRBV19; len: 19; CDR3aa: CASRGKRSGSDSGANVLTF
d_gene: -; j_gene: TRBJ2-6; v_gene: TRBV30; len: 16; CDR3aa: CATGPHAISGANVLTF
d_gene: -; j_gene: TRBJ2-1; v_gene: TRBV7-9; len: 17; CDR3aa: CASSPHVPGETYNEQFF
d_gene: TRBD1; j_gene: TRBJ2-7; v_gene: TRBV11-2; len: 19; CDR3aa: CASSLEPPILRDSSYEQYF
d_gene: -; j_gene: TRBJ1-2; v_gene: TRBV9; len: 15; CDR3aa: CASSVVEGLSYGYTF
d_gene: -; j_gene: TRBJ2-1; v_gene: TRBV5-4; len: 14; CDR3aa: CASSLFGQYNEQFF
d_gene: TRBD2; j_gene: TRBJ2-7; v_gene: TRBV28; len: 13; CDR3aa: CASSARGYYEQYF
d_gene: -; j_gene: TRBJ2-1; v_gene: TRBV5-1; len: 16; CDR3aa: CASSLGSSSFYNEQFF
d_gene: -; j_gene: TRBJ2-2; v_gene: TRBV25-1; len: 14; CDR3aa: CASSDFGGSGELFF
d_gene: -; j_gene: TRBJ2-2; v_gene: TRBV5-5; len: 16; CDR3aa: CASSLDVRKEWGELFF
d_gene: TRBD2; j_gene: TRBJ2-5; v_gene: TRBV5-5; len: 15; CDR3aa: CASGGLAGMRETQYF
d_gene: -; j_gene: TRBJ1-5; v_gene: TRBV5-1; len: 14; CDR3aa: CASSLGGQGQPQHF
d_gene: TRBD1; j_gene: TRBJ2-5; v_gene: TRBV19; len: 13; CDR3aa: CASRQGAGETQYF
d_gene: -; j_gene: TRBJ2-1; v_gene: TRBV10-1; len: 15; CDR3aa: CASSESLLRENEQFF
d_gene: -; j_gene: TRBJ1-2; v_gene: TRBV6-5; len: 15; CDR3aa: CASSYSTISRYGYTF
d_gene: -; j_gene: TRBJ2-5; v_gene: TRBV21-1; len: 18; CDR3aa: CASPAGRDRVLYQETQYF
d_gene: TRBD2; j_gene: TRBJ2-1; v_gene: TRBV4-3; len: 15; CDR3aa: CASSQGLAAYNEQFF
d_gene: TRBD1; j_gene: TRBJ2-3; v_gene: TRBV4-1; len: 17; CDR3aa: CASSPRTTGGGTDTQYF
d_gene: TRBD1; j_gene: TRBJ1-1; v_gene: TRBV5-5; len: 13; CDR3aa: CASRYRGHTEAFF
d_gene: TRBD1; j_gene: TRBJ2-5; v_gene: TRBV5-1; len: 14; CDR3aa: CASSTQGAKETQYF
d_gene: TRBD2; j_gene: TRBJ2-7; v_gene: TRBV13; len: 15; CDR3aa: CASSSRVAGSYEQYF